The 18 T cell receptor beta chains given below trace back to one sample, sequenced in a study of blood T cell repertoires in COVID-19. TCRdb keeps only in-frame clones here, not all; method: immunoSEQ multiplex PCR. The sample comprises more than 120,000 clones, about 89% of which are singletons, and approximately 40% rests with the top ten. The material sequenced was peripheral blood. Source of these receptors: a man aged 45 to 65 who had recovered from COVID-19.

J is TRBJ2-1 and V is TRBV19, with D perhaps TRBD1 (6 bases). V lost 4 bases and J lost 15, with 19 bases in between. The CDR3 sequence is 13 residues long. The germline V gene has CDR1 LNHDA and CDR2 SQIVND (reference sequence). CDR3 sequence reads: CASSTTGFSALFF. The CDR3 DNA reads as TGTGCCAGTAGTACCACAGGGTTTTCGGCTCTGTTCTTC.

The chain uses TRBV5-6 and TRBJ1-2, with D unclear. The germline CDR1 and CDR2 sequences are SGHDT and YYEEEE. This CDR3 has 14 amino acids. Trimming removed 3 bases at V and 7 bases at J, with 16 bases between. CDR3 sequence reads: CASSSGPGASGYTF. The CDR3 DNA reads TGTGCCAGCAGCTCAGGACCGGGAGCCAGTGGCTACACCTTC.

The chain links TRBV6-5 to TRBJ2-2; no reliable D call. The CDR3 consists of 15 residues. The ends were cut back, 4 bases at V and 1 base at J, with 10 bases in the middle. Per the germline V gene, CDR1 is MNHEY and CDR2 is SVGAGI. CDR3 sequence (DNA): TGTGCCAGCAGTTGGCAGGCAGGGAACACCGGGGAGCTGTTTTTT. Protein: CASSWQAGNTGELFF.

This clone was seen more than once but under ten times. This rearrangement joins TRBV13 to TRBJ1-1; 7 bases map to TRBD1. The V segment lost 4 bases and the J segment 4 bases; nucleotides outside the gene matches: 6. CDR1 is PRHDT and CDR2 is FYEKMQ in the germline V gene (reference sequence). The CDR3 consists of 14 residues. CDR3 residues: CASSSLSGGTEAFF. The CDR3 DNA reads as TGTGCCAGCAGCTCGCTGTCAGGGGGCACTGAAGCTTTCTTT.

On this clone itself: Other DNA sequences in the sample encode the same CDR3. The V call is TRBV12-3 or TRBV12-4, the J call TRBJ2-5, with a weak D call TRBD2 (6 bases). This CDR3 has 13 amino acids. Trimming left V 3 bases short and J 3 bases short, with 8 bases between. CDR3 sequence: CASSFGGEETQYF. The DNA for the CDR3 is TGTGCCAGCAGTTTTGGCGGGGAAGAGACCCAGTACTTC.

V gene TRBV7-2 combines with J gene TRBJ1-2, with TRBD1 matching 7 bases. J gave up 6 bases and V 1 base, and 14 bases lay outside the gene matches. This CDR3 has 17 residues. Germline loops: CDR1 SGHTA, CDR2 FQGNSA. The CDR3 region is CASSLGSLGQRKDGYTF. In nucleotides, the CDR3 is TGTGCCAGCAGCTTAGGGAGTTTGGGACAGAGAAAAGATGGCTACACCTTC. Looking up the rest from reference TRBV7-2 and TRBJ1-2 gives the full variable domain: GAGVSQSPSNKVTEKGKDVELRCDPISGHTALYWYRQSLGQGLEFLIYFQGNSAPDKSGLPSDRFSAERTGGSVSTLTIQRTQQEDSAVYLCASSLGSLGQRKDGYTFGSGTRLTVV.

This sequence joins TRBV5-6 and TRBJ1-5; 12 bases are shared with TRBD1. Germline V gene lookup returns CDR1 SGHDT and CDR2 YYEEEE. J was trimmed by 11 bases and V by 1 base; bases with no gene match: 10. The CDR3 is made up of 16 amino acids. The CDR3 spells CASSLMSGTGGTAQHF. Written as DNA, the CDR3 is TGTGCCAGCAGCTTGATGTCCGGGACAGGGGGCACGGCCCAGCATTTT.

The V gene is TRBV6-5, the J gene TRBJ2-7; 8 bases agree with TRBD1. The V and J ends lost 1 base and 2 bases, in that order; junction bases with no gene match: 4. Germline V CDR1 and CDR2: MNHEY, SVGAGI. This CDR3 spans 15 amino acids. The CDR3 reads CASSYWGTGAYEQYF. The CDR3 DNA reads as TGTGCCAGCAGTTACTGGGGGACAGGAGCCTACGAGCAGTACTTC.

CDR3 amino acids: CASSQVVADTEAFF. The CDR3 nucleotides are TGCGCCAGCAGCCAAGTAGTAGCGGACACTGAAGCTTTCTTT. V is TRBV4-3 and J is TRBJ1-1; D remains unclear. V lost 1 base and J 3 bases, leaving 9 bases between the germline ends. The CDR3 consists of 14 residues. Germline CDR1 and CDR2: LGHNA and YSLEER.

The chain carries TRBV4-2 and TRBJ1-4; D is undetermined. The ends were cut back, 3 bases at V and 6 bases at J, with 11 bases in the middle. Germline V gene data show CDR1 as LGHNA and CDR2 as YNFKEQ. The CDR3 loop spans 14 amino acids. CDR3 sequence reads: CASSQDRGDEKLFF. DNA for the CDR3: TGTGCCAGCAGCCAGGACCGGGGAGATGAAAAACTGTTTTTT.

This chain links TRBV18 with TRBJ2-2; D is undetermined. Trimming took off 2 bases at V and 2 bases at J, with 3 bases between the two ends. The V gene's germline CDR1 is KGHSH and CDR2 LQKENI. This CDR3 is built from 13 residues. Here the CDR3 reads CASSPGNTGELFF. In DNA, the CDR3 is TGTGCCAGCTCACCAGGCAACACCGGGGAGCTGTTTTTT.

The chain joins TRBV18 to TRBJ1-1, with TRBD1 identical over 7 bases. The V gene end was trimmed by 3 bases and the J gene end by 6 bases; junction bases not matched to a gene: 16. Germline lookup yields CDR1 KGHSH and CDR2 LQKENI. The CDR3 loop spans 17 amino acids. The CDR3 is CASSPGQALVQGSEAFF. CDR3 sequence (DNA): TGTGCCAGCTCACCCGGACAGGCTTTGGTTCAGGGCTCTGAAGCTTTCTTT.

The CDR3 nucleotides are TGCGCCAGCAGCTTGGCAATAAGACAGTTCCTCTCCTACAATGAGCAGTTCTTC. Translating it yields CASSLAIRQFLSYNEQFF. V gene TRBV5-1 combines with J gene TRBJ2-1; D may be TRBD1 (5 bases). Deletions cut 0 bases from V and 0 bases from J, with 16 bases between. The CDR3 is made up of 18 amino acids. Germline V gene lookup returns CDR1 SGHRS and CDR2 YFSETQ. Full variable domain (missing parts from reference TRBV5-1 and TRBJ2-1): KAGVTQTPRYLIKTRGQQVTLSCSPISGHRSVSWYQQTPGQGLQFLFEYFSETQRNKGNFPGRFSGRQFSNSRSEMNVSTLELGDSALYLCASSLAIRQFLSYNEQFFGPGTRLTVL.

V and J are TRBV2 and TRBJ1-6; a possible D gene is TRBD1 (6 bases). Germline lookup yields CDR1 SNHLY and CDR2 FYNNEI. With 6 bases removed from V and 8 bases from J, the gap between germline ends came to 14 bases. This CDR3 has 14 amino acids. CDR3 protein: CASRVGGVDSPLHF. The CDR3 DNA follows: TGTGCCAGCAGGGTAGGGGGGGTAGATTCACCCCTCCACTTT.

The genes are TRBV3-1 (or the pseudogene TRBV3-2) and TRBJ2-7, with D maybe TRBD1 (5 bases). The ends were cut back, 1 base at V and 3 bases at J, with 13 bases in the middle. Per germline, CDR1 LGHDT and CDR2 YNNKEL (reference sequence). This CDR3 region has 15 residues. CDR3 loop: CASSQGQGDFYEQYF. CDR3 sequence (DNA): TGTGCCAGCAGCCAAGGGCAGGGTGATTTCTACGAGCAGTACTTC.

This chain connects TRBV6-5 to TRBJ1-1; tentative D call: TRBD1 (5 bases). The CDR3 runs to 13 residues. V was cut by 9 bases and J by 2 bases, with 13 bases left in between. CDR1 is MNHEY and CDR2 is SVGAGI in the germline V gene. CDR3 amino acids: CASRWTRNTEAFF. The CDR3 DNA follows: TGTGCCAGTAGATGGACAAGAAACACTGAAGCTTTCTTT.

This sequence joins TRBV27 and TRBJ2-7; tentative D call: TRBD1 (6 bases). The CDR3 totals 15 residues. Trimming removed 6 bases at V and 2 bases at J, with 17 bases between. CDR1 is MNHEY and CDR2 is SMNVEV in the germline V gene (reference sequence). This chain's CDR3 is CASRLTGAPTYEQYF. As DNA, the CDR3 is TGTGCCAGCAGGCTGACAGGTGCCCCTACCTACGAGCAGTACTTC.

This chain uses TRBV28 with TRBJ1-1; possible D gene TRBD1, 6 bases. CDR3 length: 11 amino acids. Trimming stripped 8 bases from V and 7 bases from J, with 11 bases between. Germline V gene lookup returns CDR1 MDHEN and CDR2 SYDVKM. CDR3 residues: CASGRQVEAFF. The CDR3 DNA sequence: TGTGCCAGCGGGAGACAGGTTGAAGCTTTCTTT.